These 25 T cell receptor beta chains share one sample of origin, sequenced in a study of T cells after somatic rescue of genetic block. Libraries were prepared by immunoSEQ multiplex PCR; TCRdb keeps only in-frame clonotypes and omits some of them. The sample contains some 14,000 clones, less than 85% of which appear only once. The source material was peripheral blood mononuclear cells (PBMCs). The receptors originated from a man between 18 and 29 years old.

The rearrangement links TRBV7-3 to TRBJ2-2, with 10 bases fitting TRBD1. This CDR3 comprises 14 residues. V gave up 5 bases and J gave up 6 bases; unmatched junction bases: 3. In germline, CDR1 is SGHTA, CDR2 FQGTGA. The CDR3 reads CASSRDRGAGELFF. DNA of the CDR3: TGTGCCAGCAGCCGGGACAGGGGAGCCGGGGAGCTGTTTTTT.

J is TRBJ1-1 and V is TRBV19; 9 bases line up with TRBD1. CDR1 and CDR2 (germline): LNHDA, SQIVND (reference sequence). The CDR3 length is 16 residues. J was trimmed by 0 bases and V by 1 base; bases with no gene match: 3. The CDR3 is CASSIGGTGLNTEAFF. The CDR3, as DNA: TGTGCCAGTAGTATAGGAGGGACAGGGCTGAACACTGAAGCTTTCTTT. Filled out from reference TRBV19 and TRBJ1-1, the complete variable domain reads DGGITQSPKYLFRKEGQNVTLSCEQNLNHDAMYWYRQDPGQGLRLIYYSQIVNDFQKGDIAEGYSVSREKKESFPLTVTSAQKNPTAFYLCASSIGGTGLNTEAFFGQGTRLTVV.

V usage is TRBV30 and J usage is TRBJ1-4, with D tentatively TRBD1 (6 bases). CDR1 is GTSNPN, CDR2 SVGIG, per germline (reference sequence). Trimming removed 7 bases at V and 6 bases at J, with 12 bases between. CDR3 length: 12 residues. This chain's CDR3 is CASKGDDEKLFF. The CDR3 bases are TGTGCCTCAAAGGGGGACGATGAAAAACTGTTTTTT.

The rearrangement uses TRBV18 and TRBJ1-4, with D uncertain. The CDR3 runs to 15 residues. The V end was cut by 5 bases, the J end by 7 bases, with 17 bases between. Per the germline V gene, CDR1 is KGHSH and CDR2 is LQKENI. CDR3 protein: CASSKASFGVEKLFF. For the CDR3, the DNA is TGTGCCAGCTCAAAAGCGAGTTTCGGGGTTGAAAAACTGTTTTTT. Based on the CDR3 plus reference TRBV18 and TRBJ1-4, the full variable domain is NAGVMQNPRHLVRRRGQEARLRCSPMKGHSHVYWYRQLPEEGLKFMVYLQKENIIDESGMPKERFSAEFPKEGPSILRIQQVVRGDSAAYFCASSKASFGVEKLFFGSGTQLSVL.

The V and J genes are TRBV7-9 and TRBJ1-4; no definite D call. The CDR3 loop spans 12 amino acids. V lost 5 bases and J 8 bases, leaving 9 bases between the germline ends. Germline values: CDR1 SEHNR, CDR2 FQNEAQ (reference sequence). The chain's CDR3 is CASSPTREKLFF. The CDR3 DNA reads as TGTGCCAGCAGCCCTACAAGGGAAAAACTGTTTTTT.

The rearrangement links TRBV4-2 to TRBJ2-3, with TRBD2 matching 12 bases. The CDR3 sequence is 16 residues long. Germline loops: CDR1 LGHNA, CDR2 YNFKEQ. The ends lost 6 bases at V and 5 bases at J; junction bases unmatched: 9. CDR3 sequence reads: CASSRTSGAVEDTQYF. CDR3 DNA sequence: TGTGCCAGCAGTCGGACTAGCGGGGCGGTTGAAGATACGCAGTATTTT.

The sample holds a few counts of this clone. V usage is TRBV11-2 and J usage is TRBJ1-6; possibly TRBD1 for D (6 bases). The CDR3 has 17 residues. The V end was cut by 3 bases, the J end by 0 bases, with 12 bases between. Germline V CDR1 and CDR2: SGHAT, FQNNGV. In DNA form, the CDR3 reads TGTGCCAGCAGCTTCGGACAGTTGAGCTCCTATAATTCACCCCTCCACTTT. Translating it yields CASSFGQLSSYNSPLHF.

This rearrangement joins TRBV11-2 to TRBJ2-1; 7 bases agree with TRBD2. Germline V CDR1 and CDR2: SGHAT, FQNNGV. The CDR3 sequence is 15 residues long. V lost 6 bases to trimming and J lost 3 bases; unmatched junction nucleotides: 8. CDR3 amino acids: CASSLSGLLYNEQFF. DNA for the CDR3: TGTGCCAGCAGTTTGTCGGGACTACTCTACAATGAGCAGTTCTTC.

The V gene is TRBV19, the J gene TRBJ2-2; 9 bases agree with TRBD2. Germline CDR1 is LNHDA and CDR2 is SQIVND (reference sequence). After removal of 7 bases from V and 4 bases from J, the junction contained 7 bases not matched to a gene. The CDR3 is 15 amino acids. Here the CDR3 DNA reads TGTGCCAGTAACCGAGGGACTAGCTCCACCGGGGAGCTGTTTTTT. It specifies CASNRGTSSTGELFF.

This clone was seen a handful of times. The gene calls are TRBV29-1 and TRBJ1-2; D is unresolved. The germline CDR1 and CDR2 sequences are SQVTM and ANQGSEA. This CDR3 has 8 amino acids. V was shortened by 4 bases and J by 7 bases, with 1 base between the two germline ends. CDR3 region: CSVAGYTF. The DNA of the CDR3 is TGCAGCGTTGCTGGCTACACCTTC.

The chain employs TRBV14 and TRBJ1-1; D is unclear. The CDR3 loop spans 16 amino acids. The V end was cut by 1 base, the J end by 1 base, with 13 bases between. Germline V gene sequence: CDR1 SGHDN, CDR2 FVKESK. The CDR3 DNA sequence: TGTGCCAGCAGCCAAGCAGGTGGGAGGTGGAACACTGAAGCTTTCTTT. Translated: CASSQAGGRWNTEAFF.

The gene calls are TRBV5-4 and TRBJ1-6, with 8 bases lining up with TRBD1. J gave up 8 bases and V 0 bases, and 16 bases lay outside the gene matches. Germline CDR1 is SGHNT and CDR2 is YYREEE (reference sequence). This CDR3 region has 19 residues. CDR3 residues: CASSLGAGTGRPRDSPLHF. In nucleotides, the CDR3 is TGTGCCAGCAGCTTGGGTGCGGGGACAGGTAGACCGAGGGATTCACCCCTCCACTTT.

The rearrangement uses TRBV28 and TRBJ1-1; weak D call: TRBD1 (6 bases). Germline CDR1 is MDHEN and CDR2 is SYDVKM. V lost 4 bases and J lost 11, with 23 bases in between. The CDR3 totals 15 residues. CDR3 in amino acids: CASSSILGDTTKAFF. Written as DNA, the CDR3 is TGTGCCAGCAGTTCGATACTGGGGGACACCACGAAGGCTTTCTTT.

The rearrangement joins TRBV13 to TRBJ2-5, with D possibly matching TRBD2 (7 bases). The germline gives CDR1 PRHDT, CDR2 FYEKMQ (reference sequence). The CDR3 contains 15 residues. V lost 5 bases and J lost 1, with 14 bases in between. The chain's CDR3 is CASSQRGGLQETQYF. The CDR3, as DNA: TGTGCCAGCAGCCAGAGGGGGGGCCTCCAAGAGACCCAGTACTTC.

The chain has TRBV27 and TRBJ2-3, with a possible D match to TRBD2 (5 bases). The CDR3 totals 14 residues. Trimming took 4 bases from V and 4 from J, leaving 12 bases between them. Germline-derived CDR1 and CDR2 are MNHEY and SMNVEV (reference sequence). In DNA, the CDR3 is TGTGCCAGCAGTTCCCCCTTGGGAGCAGATACGCAGTATTTT. Protein product: CASSSPLGADTQYF.

This clone was counted only a few times. The chain couples TRBV6-6 to TRBJ1-6; D remains unclear. Germline CDR1 is MNHNY and CDR2 is SVGAGI (reference sequence). V lost 6 bases, J lost 6 bases, and 12 bases lay in between. This CDR3 is built from 14 residues. Here the CDR3 DNA reads TGTGCCAGCAGCGGGGAAGTGGGTAATTCACCCCTCCACTTT. This codes for CASSGEVGNSPLHF.

This clone was observed a single time. V gene TRBV19 combines with J gene TRBJ2-7, with TRBD1 identical over 10 bases. V shed 4 bases, J shed 4 bases, and the junction held 4 bases outside the gene matches. The length of the CDR3 is 14 residues. Germline lookup yields CDR1 LNHDA and CDR2 SQIVND (reference sequence). In DNA, the CDR3 is TGTGCCAGTAGTAAGGACAGGGGGAGGTACGAGCAGTACTTC. Translated, it gives CASSKDRGRYEQYF.

This chain connects TRBV15 to TRBJ2-3; D not resolved. This CDR3 contains 13 residues. V was clipped by 1 base and J by 1 base, with 3 bases between them. The germline V gene has CDR1 LNHNV and CDR2 YYDKDF (reference sequence). The CDR3 region is CATSRVGTDTQYF. As DNA, the CDR3 is TGTGCCACCAGCAGAGTCGGCACAGATACGCAGTATTTT. The variable domain in full, completed from reference TRBV15 and TRBJ2-3, reads DAMVIQNPRYQVTQFGKPVTLSCSQTLNHNVMYWYQQKSSQAPKLLFHYYDKDFNNEADTPDNFQSRRPNTSFCFLDIRSPGLGDTAMYLCATSRVGTDTQYFGPGTRLTVL.

This clone is termed medium-sized. The CDR3 spells CASSMGQGSYEQYF. CDR3 DNA: TGTGCCAGTAGTATGGGGCAGGGGAGCTACGAGCAGTACTTC. The V gene is TRBV19, the J gene TRBJ2-7; tentatively, D is TRBD1 (6 bases). This CDR3 has 14 amino acids. Germline-derived CDR1 and CDR2 are LNHDA and SQIVND (reference sequence). V was trimmed by 3 bases and J by 3 bases, leaving 12 bases between them. The full variable domain, with the rest looked up from reference TRBV19 and TRBJ2-7, is DGGITQSPKYLFRKEGQNVTLSCEQNLNHDAMYWYRQDPGQGLRLIYYSQIVNDFQKGDIAEGYSVSREKKESFPLTVTSAQKNPTAFYLCASSMGQGSYEQYFGPGTRLTVT.

This chain links TRBV6-5 with TRBJ2-7, with 9 bases identical to TRBD1. The CDR3 covers 15 residues. Per germline, CDR1 MNHEY and CDR2 SVGAGI. Losses at the gene ends were 0 bases for V and 5 bases for J; bases not matched to a gene: 5. CDR3 nucleotide sequence: TGTGCCAGCAGTTACTCTGACAGGGGGTATCACGAGCAGTACTTC. Encoded protein: CASSYSDRGYHEQYF.

The chain recombines TRBV6-4 with TRBJ2-1, with D unclear. Per germline, CDR1 MRHNA and CDR2 SNTAGT. CDR3 length: 16 residues. Deletions cut 5 bases from V and 2 bases from J, with 16 bases between. The CDR3 DNA sequence: TGTGCCAGCAGTCCGACTTATTTTGGTACCTACAATGAGCAGTTCTTC. Amino acids: CASSPTYFGTYNEQFF.

This clone was picked up a small number of times. This rearrangement joins TRBV5-4 to TRBJ2-1, with TRBD2 matching over 8 bases. CDR3 length: 14 amino acids. Germline values: CDR1 SGHNT, CDR2 YYREEE (reference sequence). After removal of 1 base from V and 7 bases from J, the junction contained 4 bases not matched to a gene. The DNA for the CDR3 is TGTGCCAGCAGCTTGATCCTAGCGGGTAATGAGCAGTTCTTC. Translated: CASSLILAGNEQFF. Variable domain in full (rest from reference TRBV5-4 and TRBJ2-1): ETGVTQSPTHLIKTRGQQVTLRCSSQSGHNTVSWYQQALGQGPQFIFQYYREEENGRGNFPPRFSGLQFPNYSSELNVNALELDDSALYLCASSLILAGNEQFFGPGTRLTVL.

The V and J genes are TRBV6-5 and TRBJ2-3; D ambiguous. The CDR3 loop spans 11 amino acids. Deletions cut 10 bases from V and 2 bases from J, with 7 bases between. CDR1 is MNHEY and CDR2 is SVGAGI in the germline V gene. The CDR3 coding sequence is TGTGCCATCTCAACCACAGATACGCAGTATTTT. Protein product: CAISTTDTQYF.

V usage is TRBV28 and J usage is TRBJ2-7; D is unresolved. The CDR3 sequence is 11 residues long. Trimming stripped 7 bases from V and 4 bases from J, with 8 bases between. CDR1 is MDHEN and CDR2 is SYDVKM in the germline V gene. This chain's CDR3 is CASNSFYEQYF. The CDR3 DNA reads as TGTGCCAGCAACTCCTTTTACGAGCAGTACTTC.

V gene TRBV19 combines with J gene TRBJ2-3; D gene unclear. This CDR3 contains 14 residues. The V and J ends lost 1 base and 6 bases respectively, with 11 bases between them. Looked up from germline, CDR1 is LNHDA and CDR2 is SQIVND (reference sequence). The CDR3, as DNA: TGTGCCAGTAGTATAGTTGACTCAAGGGATACGCAGTATTTT. Its translation: CASSIVDSRDTQYF.